This T cell receptor (beta chain) was identified in a study of OX40 agonist ivuxolimab in advanced cancers. Method: immunoSEQ multiplex PCR; TCRdb's copy keeps in-frame clones and lacks some. The data show approximately 100,000 clones, with approximately 85% seen just once and 3.5% to 4% held by the top ten. A remark on this clone: Its antigen is still unknown.

Whole-study findings and limits: Relative to CD4+, CD8+ T cells held more expanded clones on average. Clonal expansion from baseline to week 6 occurred in both CD4+ and CD8+ T cells.

Autoimmune disease history or systemic immunosuppression excluded patients. At baseline, cycle 4 day 1, and cycle 7 day 1, blood was sampled. The starting material was CD4+ or CD8+ T cells sorted from blood, obtained in a trial of the OX40 agonist ivuxolimab. This TCR derives from an adult with an advanced solid tumor such as melanoma, head and neck, liver or kidney cancer.

CDR3 in amino acids: CATSPSPSGTGNAYEQYF. The CDR3 DNA is TGTGCCACCAGCCCTTCCCCCTCCGGGACAGGCAATGCCTACGAGCAGTACTTC. V gene TRBV15 combines with J gene TRBJ2-7; 8 bases are shared with TRBD1. The CDR3 loop spans 18 amino acids. The V gene end was trimmed by 5 bases and the J gene end by 2 bases; junction bases not matched to a gene: 17. Germline assignment: CDR1 LNHNV and CDR2 YYDKDF (reference sequence).